This T cell receptor (beta chain) was identified in a study of radiotherapy plus CTLA-4 blockade in lung cancer. Study results and caveats: It was early blood T cell clone dynamics, with interferon-beta, that reportedly best predicted response. An expansion of tumor-derived TCR clones occurred in blood after radiotherapy plus ipilimumab.

The CDR3 runs 12 residues. With 5 bases removed from V and 4 bases from J, the gap between germline ends came to 9 bases. Looked up from germline, CDR1 is SGHDN and CDR2 is FVKESK. The table came from immunoSEQ multiplex PCR; TCRdb's copy has only in-frame clones and leaves some out. Among approximately 90,000 clones listed, about 83% were seen once. About this clone: Its antigen is not identified.

The receptor was isolated from a human donor with non-small cell lung cancer who had stable disease on radiotherapy plus ipilimumab. The sample in question was peripheral blood, obtained from a patient treated with radiotherapy plus ipilimumab. This chain connects TRBV14 to TRBJ2-7; maybe TRBD1 (6 bases). CDR3 loop: CASSGQSYEQYF. In nucleotides, the CDR3 is TGTGCCAGCAGCGGACAGAGTTACGAGCAGTACTTC.